These T cell receptor beta chains were read from a single sample in a study of T cells in localized non-small cell lung cancer. Generated by immunoSEQ multiplex PCR, the TCRdb table keeps only in-frame clones and is missing some. Among approximately 4,400 clones listed, around 40% were seen once. The starting material was lung tumor tissue, obtained before any cancer treatment. Every receptor here comes from a woman aged 35 to 75 with stage I lung adenocarcinoma. Both conserved end residues are part of each CDR3. A D gene is named only where the DNA matches it firmly. Part of the rows lack a size; the others show once, few, many or a class for expanded clones.

j_call | d_call | clone_size | v_call | cdr3_aa | cdr3_nt
TRBJ1-2 | NA | NA | TRBV28 | CASSLYRPGHGYTF | TGTGCCAGCAGTTTATATCGGCCCGGGCATGGCTACACCTTC
TRBJ2-6 | NA | NA | TRBV19 | CASSVRPEGTGANVLTF | TGTGCCAGTAGTGTCAGACCCGAGGGGACCGGGGCCAACGTCCTGACTTTC
TRBJ2-7 | NA | few | TRBV6-8 | CASSYSKVGGQYEQYF | TGTGCCAGCAGTTACTCGAAGGTAGGGGGTCAGTACGAGCAGTACTTC
TRBJ1-4 | TRBD1 | NA | TRBV4-1 | CASSPSGQGNEKLFF | TGCGCCAGCAGCCCGTCGGGACAGGGGAATGAAAAACTGTTTTTT
TRBJ1-1 | TRBD1 | NA | TRBV6-8 | CASHRQGWTEAFF | TGTGCCAGCCATAGACAGGGTTGGACTGAAGCTTTCTTT
TRBJ1-2 | TRBD1 | few | TRBV28 | CASSAGTGGLANYGYTF | TGTGCCAGCAGTGCCGGGACAGGGGGATTAGCTAACTATGGCTACACCTTC
TRBJ2-6 | NA | NA | TRBV30 | CAWSPPISAGANVLTF | TGTGCCTGGAGTCCTCCGATTAGTGCTGGGGCCAACGTCCTGACTTTC
TRBJ1-5 | NA | few | TRBV1 | CASSQGGQGSIKPQHF | TGCGCCAGCAGCCAAGGGGGGCAAGGTTCAATCAAGCCCCAGCATTTT
TRBJ2-1 | NA | NA | TRBV19 | CASSWGAGPYEQFF | TGTGCCAGTAGCTGGGGGGCAGGTCCATATGAGCAGTTCTTC
TRBJ2-1 | NA | NA | TRBV19 | CASSIMSLGYNEQFF | TGTGCCAGTAGTATAATGAGTCTTGGCTACAATGAGCAGTTCTTC
TRBJ2-7 | TRBD1 | NA | TRBV18 | CASSPTPGQDYEQYF | TGTGCCAGCTCACCTACCCCGGGACAGGACTACGAGCAGTACTTC
TRBJ2-3 | TRBD2 | NA | TRBV5-1 | CASSPLAGSTDTQYF | TGCGCCAGCAGTCCTCTAGCGGGTAGCACAGATACGCAGTATTTT
TRBJ2-2 | TRBD2 | few | TRBV10-2 | CASRELTSGITGELFF | TGCGCCAGCAGGGAACTGACTAGCGGGATCACCGGGGAGCTGTTTTTT
TRBJ1-1 | NA | few | TRBV6-8 | CASSLAIMNTEASF | TGTGCCAGCAGTTTAGCAATAATGAACACTGAAGCTTCCTTT
TRBJ2-3 | NA | medium-sized | TRBV7-5 | CASSPQRDTTDTQYF | TGTGCCAGCAGCCCGCAGCGGGATACCACAGATACGCAGTATTTT
TRBJ1-1 | NA | NA | TRBV11-3 | CASSSRMGGTEAFF | TGTGCCAGCAGCTCTAGAATGGGGGGCACTGAAGCTTTTTTT
TRBJ2-2 | NA | medium-sized | TRBV6-8 | CASSYRGLPTGELFF | TGTGCCAGCAGTTACAGAGGTTTGCCGACCGGGGAGCTGTTTTTT
TRBJ2-6 | NA | NA | TRBV28 | CASSGGSVVSGANVLTF | TGTGCCAGCAGTGGGGGCAGCGTCGTCTCTGGGGCCAACGTCCTGACTTTC
TRBJ1-1 | TRBD1 | NA | TRBV29-1 | CSVTTGPLNTEAFF | TGCAGCGTGACGACAGGGCCCCTTAACACTGAAGCTTTCTTT
TRBJ2-1 | NA | NA | TRBV4-1 | CASSQDSGANEQFF | TGCGCCAGCAGCCAAGATTCGGGGGCCAATGAGCAGTTCTTC
TRBJ2-4 | NA | NA | TRBV19 | CASSIGHQLAKNIQYF | TGTGCCAGTAGTATTGGGCACCAACTAGCCAAAAACATTCAGTACTTC
TRBJ1-1 | TRBD1 | few | TRBV11-3 | CASSRGQLDTEAFF | TGTGCCAGCAGCCGGGGACAGTTGGACACTGAAGCTTTCTTT
TRBJ1-5 | TRBD1 | few | TRBV28 | CASSTNRDSQPQHF | TGTGCCAGCAGTACTAACCGGGACAGTCAGCCCCAGCATTTT
TRBJ1-2 | NA | few | TRBV19 | CASKEGPSYGYTF | TGTGCCAGTAAAGAGGGCCCGTCCTATGGCTACACCTTC
TRBJ1-1 | NA | NA | TRBV30 | CAFLIQAHTEAFF | TGTGCCTTCCTAATCCAGGCCCACACTGAAGCTTTCTTT
TRBJ2-5 | NA | few | TRBV15 | CATSRGPREAQETQYF | TGTGCCACCAGCAGGGGCCCTCGAGAAGCCCAAGAGACCCAGTACTTC
TRBJ2-7 | TRBD2 | NA | TRBV9 | CASSVASGSVYEQYF | TGTGCCAGCAGCGTAGCCAGCGGGAGTGTCTACGAGCAGTACTTC
TRBJ2-7 | TRBD2 | NA | TRBV11-3 | CASSLGSGLAGYEQYF | TGTGCCAGCAGCTTGGGATCGGGACTAGCGGGGTACGAGCAGTACTTC
TRBJ2-3 | NA | NA | TRBV28 | CASTLRSTDTQYF | TGTGCCAGCACCCTCCGGAGCACAGATACGCAGTATTTT
TRBJ2-7 | TRBD1 | NA | TRBV11-3 | CASSLGGTGGYEQYF | TGTGCCAGCAGCTTAGGAGGGACAGGGGGCTACGAGCAGTACTTC
TRBJ1-4 | NA | NA | TRBV6-8 | CASSYSTGQGNEKLFF | TGTGCCAGCAGTTACTCGACCGGTCAGGGGAACGAAAAACTGTTTTTT
TRBJ1-1 | NA | NA | TRBV18 | CASSEGENTEAFF | TGTGCCAGCTCAGAGGGTGAAAACACTGAAGCTTTCTTT
TRBJ1-5 | NA | NA | TRBV27 | CASSLTFGSSNQPQHF | TGTGCCAGCAGTTTAACTTTTGGATCTAGCAATCAGCCCCAGCATTTT
TRBJ2-7 | TRBD1 | few | TRBV11-3 | CASSPGQGSAYEQYF | TGTGCCAGCAGCCCGGGACAGGGGTCTGCCTACGAGCAGTACTTC
TRBJ1-2 | NA | NA | TRBV19 | CASSSQGLYGYTF | TGTGCCAGTAGTAGCCAGGGCCTCTATGGCTACACCTTC
TRBJ2-2 | NA | few | TRBV29-1 | CSSRAPAGELFF | TGCAGCTCGAGGGCACCGGCCGGGGAGCTGTTTTTT
TRBJ1-1 | NA | once | TRBV10-1 | CASSQNTEAFF | TGCGCCAGCAGCCAGAACACTGAAGCTTTCTTT
TRBJ1-4 | TRBD1 | NA | TRBV6-8 | CASRANRGTNEKLFF | TGTGCCAGCAGGGCGAACAGGGGGACTAATGAAAAACTGTTTTTT
TRBJ2-3 | TRBD2 | once | TRBV18 | CASSPSGMVADTQYF | TGTGCCAGCTCACCGAGCGGGATGGTCGCAGATACGCAGTATTTT
TRBJ1-1 | NA | NA | TRBV18 | CASSSQGVETEAFF | TGTGCCAGCTCATCACAGGGAGTGGAGACTGAAGCTTTCTTT
TRBJ1-2 | TRBD1 | few | TRBV9 | CASSTRDSYGYTF | TGTGCCAGCAGCACCCGGGACAGCTATGGCTACACCTTC
TRBJ1-3 | TRBD1 | NA | TRBV19 | CASSKDRGNTIYF | TGTGCCAGTAGTAAGGACAGGGGAAACACCATATATTTT
TRBJ2-7 | TRBD1 | few | TRBV5-1 | CASSLGTGADEQYF | TGCGCCAGCAGCTTGGGAACAGGGGCGGACGAGCAGTACTTC
TRBJ2-7 | NA | NA | TRBV2 | CASSVNRAIHVIYEQYF | TGTGCCAGCAGCGTTAACCGGGCCATCCATGTAATCTACGAGCAGTACTTC
TRBJ2-5 | TRBD2 | once | TRBV30 | CAWSGLAEETQYF | TGTGCCTGGAGTGGACTAGCGGAGGAGACCCAGTACTTC
TRBJ2-5 | TRBD2 | once | TRBV19 | CASRGGRGRETQYF | TGTGCCAGTAGAGGCGGGAGGGGGCGAGAGACCCAGTACTTC
TRBJ1-2 | TRBD1 | NA | TRBV7-1 | CASSLTHRDRGPQGYGYTF | TGTGCCAGCAGCTTAACTCACCGGGACAGGGGCCCTCAAGGCTATGGCTACACCTTC
TRBJ1-1 | NA | NA | TRBV30 | CAWILLGFRTEAFF | TGTGCCTGGATATTGCTAGGGTTTAGGACTGAAGCTTTCTTT